Listed below are T cell receptor beta chains from one sample, sequenced in a study of regulatory T cells in long-lasting Graves disease. One entry per CDR3 protein, called by TCRdb with MiXCR from the multiplex PCR reads. Among roughly 500,000 distinct CDR3 sequences listed, around 21% were seen once. This specimen consisted of peripheral blood mononuclear cells (PBMCs), obtained when the disease was refractory, from a patient treated with antithyroid drugs. The receptors were sampled from a female donor with Graves disease. Each CDR3 is given with its conserved first and last residue. The D gene is left open where the match is weak. Clone size, where shown, is once, few, many, or a class for clones that have expanded.

v_gene	abundance	d_gene	j_gene	CDR3aa	CDR3nt
TRBV6-2/TRBV6-3	few	TRBD2	TRBJ2-1	CASSYLAGVGNEQFF	TGTGCCAGCAGTTACCTAGCGGGGGTGGGCAATGAGCAGTTCTTC
TRBV6-1	few	NA	TRBJ2-7	CASTFEGPLGIHF	TGTGCCAGCACCTTTGAAGGACCCCTAGGAATACACTTC
TRBV7-9	once	NA	TRBJ2-6	CASSPLDSGANVLTF	TGTGCCAGCAGCCCCCTTGACTCTGGGGCCAACGTCCTGACTTTC
TRBV20-1	many	TRBD1	TRBJ2-5	CSAYRDRQETQYF	TGCAGTGCTTACCGGGACAGACAAGAGACCCAGTACTTC
TRBV12-3/TRBV12-4	many	NA	TRBJ1-2	CASSQRARYGYTF	TGTGCCAGCAGCCAACGAGCGCGCTATGGCTACACCTTC
TRBV20-1	NA	TRBD1	TRBJ1-3	CSASSMRPGTGDSGNTIYF	TGCAGTGCTAGCTCTATGCGTCCCGGGACAGGAGATTCTGGAAACACCATATATTTT
TRBV20-1	many	TRBD2	TRBJ2-7	CSAPGTSDEQYF	TGCAGTGCACCCGGGACTAGCGACGAGCAGTACTTC
TRBV20-1	once	NA	TRBJ2-7	CSATGDSYEQYF	TGCAGTGCTACAGGGGACTCCTACGAGCAGTACTTC
TRBV18	many	NA	TRBJ2-5	CASSTRDGSMETQYF	TGTGCCAGCTCAACCCGGGACGGATCTATGGAGACCCAGTACTTC
TRBV5-1	NA	NA	TRBJ2-6	CASSHEPQGSGANVLTF	TGCGCCAGCAGTCATGAACCGCAGGGATCTGGGGCCAACGTCCTGACTTTC
TRBV12-3/TRBV12-4	few	TRBD2	TRBJ2-2	CASSSPLSGLAGVTGELFF	TGTGCCAGCAGCTCCCCCCTATCCGGACTAGCGGGAGTTACCGGGGAGCTGTTTTTT
TRBV20-1	NA	TRBD1	TRBJ1-5	CSAWTGVGNQPQHF	TGCAGTGCTTGGACAGGGGTTGGCAATCAGCCCCAGCATTTT
TRBV7-4	NA	TRBD1	TRBJ2-6	CASSQDRVGANVLTF	TGTGCCAGCAGCCAAGACAGGGTTGGGGCCAACGTCCTGACTTTC
TRBV6-5	few	TRBD1	TRBJ2-2	CASSYSRGTEDTGELFF	TGTGCCAGCAGTTACTCGAGAGGGACAGAGGACACCGGGGAGCTGTTTTTT
TRBV7-9	NA	NA	TRBJ1-5	CASSLSGNSNRPQHF	TGTGCCAGCAGCTTGTCCGGCAATAGCAATCGGCCCCAGCATTTT
TRBV6-2/TRBV6-3	NA	NA	TRBJ2-5	CASSYGVPETQYF	TGTGCCAGCAGTTACGGGGTTCCGGAGACCCAGTACTTC
TRBV27	many	NA	TRBJ2-7	CASSLTRDSQSYEQYF	TGTGCCAGCAGTCTGACCCGCGACAGTCAATCCTACGAGCAGTACTTC
TRBV3-1	many	NA	TRBJ2-5	CASSQDLAYQETQYF	TGTGCCAGCAGCCAAGATTTGGCTTACCAAGAGACCCAGTACTTC
TRBV11-1	NA	NA	TRBJ1-2	CACSLGPLMVGYTF	TGTGCCTGCAGCTTGGGACCTCTGATGGTGGGCTACACCTTC
TRBV19	few	NA	TRBJ1-2	CARPSDGYTF	TGTGCCAGGCCCAGCGACGGCTACACCTTC
TRBV7-2	many	NA	TRBJ1-5	CASSDGQFNQPQHF	TGTGCCAGCAGCGACGGACAGTTTAATCAGCCCCAGCATTTT
TRBV5-5	few	NA	TRBJ1-2	CASSFRQADGYTF	TGTGCCAGCAGCTTTAGGCAGGCCGATGGCTACACCTTC
TRBV7-2	many	NA	TRBJ2-2	CASSPRVYPGELFF	TGTGCCAGCAGCCCAAGGGTTTATCCCGGGGAGCTGTTTTTT
TRBV28	many	NA	TRBJ1-5	CASRRDEGRAQPQHF	TGTGCCAGCAGACGCGACGAGGGCAGGGCGCAGCCCCAGCATTTT
TRBV27	few	TRBD1	TRBJ2-1	CASSFRRGRPDNEQFF	TGTGCCAGCAGCTTCCGCAGGGGGCGGCCTGACAATGAGCAGTTCTTC